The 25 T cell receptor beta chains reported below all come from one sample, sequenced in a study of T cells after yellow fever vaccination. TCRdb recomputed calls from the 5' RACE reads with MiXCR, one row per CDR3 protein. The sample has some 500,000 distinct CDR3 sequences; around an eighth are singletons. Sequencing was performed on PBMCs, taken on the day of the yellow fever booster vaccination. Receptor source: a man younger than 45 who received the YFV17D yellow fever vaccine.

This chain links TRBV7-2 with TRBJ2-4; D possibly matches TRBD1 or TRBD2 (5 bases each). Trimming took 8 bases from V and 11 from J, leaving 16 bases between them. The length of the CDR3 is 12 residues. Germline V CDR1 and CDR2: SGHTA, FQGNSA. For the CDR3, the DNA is TGTGCCAGCGGGACGAGAGACGGGGTTCAGTACTTC. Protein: CASGTRDGVQYF.

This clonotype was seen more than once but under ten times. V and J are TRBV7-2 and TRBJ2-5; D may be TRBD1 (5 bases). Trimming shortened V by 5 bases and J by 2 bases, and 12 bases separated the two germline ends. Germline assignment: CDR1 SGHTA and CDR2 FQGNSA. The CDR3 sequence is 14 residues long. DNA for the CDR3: TGTGCCAGCAGCCCCGGTGGGGCGCAAGAGACCCAGTACTTC. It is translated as CASSPGGAQETQYF.

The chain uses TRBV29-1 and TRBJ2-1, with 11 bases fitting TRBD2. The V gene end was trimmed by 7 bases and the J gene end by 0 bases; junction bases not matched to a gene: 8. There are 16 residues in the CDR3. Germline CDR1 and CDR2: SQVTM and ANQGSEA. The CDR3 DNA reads TGCAGCGACTCGACTAGCGGGGTGAGCTCCTACAATGAGCAGTTCTTC. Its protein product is CSDSTSGVSSYNEQFF.

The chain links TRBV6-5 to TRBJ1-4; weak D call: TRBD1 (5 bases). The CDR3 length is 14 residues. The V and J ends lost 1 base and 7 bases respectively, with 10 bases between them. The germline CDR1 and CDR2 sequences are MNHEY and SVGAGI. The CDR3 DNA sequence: TGTGCCAGCAGTTACTTGGGGACGTCTGAAAAACTGTTTTTT. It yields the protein CASSYLGTSEKLFF.

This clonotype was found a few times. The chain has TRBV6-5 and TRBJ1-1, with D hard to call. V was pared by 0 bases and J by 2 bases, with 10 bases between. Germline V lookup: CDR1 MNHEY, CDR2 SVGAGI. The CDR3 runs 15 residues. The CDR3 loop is CASSYSLAANTEAFF. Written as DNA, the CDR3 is TGTGCCAGCAGTTACTCCCTGGCAGCCAACACTGAAGCTTTCTTT.

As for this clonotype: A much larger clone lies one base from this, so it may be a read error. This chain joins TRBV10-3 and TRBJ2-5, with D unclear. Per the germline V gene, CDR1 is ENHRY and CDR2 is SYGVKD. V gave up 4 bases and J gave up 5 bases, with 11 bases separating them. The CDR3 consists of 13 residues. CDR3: CAISVQVRETQYF. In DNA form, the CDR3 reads TGTGCCATCAGTGTGCAGGTCCGGGAGACCCAGTACTTC.

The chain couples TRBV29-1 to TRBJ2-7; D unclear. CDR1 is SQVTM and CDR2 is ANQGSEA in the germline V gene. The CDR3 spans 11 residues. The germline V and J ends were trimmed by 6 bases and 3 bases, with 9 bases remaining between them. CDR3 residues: CSVSGLYEQYF. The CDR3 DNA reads TGCAGCGTCTCCGGGCTCTACGAGCAGTACTTC.

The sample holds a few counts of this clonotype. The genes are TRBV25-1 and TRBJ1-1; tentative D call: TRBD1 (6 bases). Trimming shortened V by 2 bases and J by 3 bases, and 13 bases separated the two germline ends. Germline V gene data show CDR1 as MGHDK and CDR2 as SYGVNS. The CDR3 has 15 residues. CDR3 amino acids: CASSEGTGWDTEAFF. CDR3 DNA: TGTGCCAGCAGTGAAGGAACAGGGTGGGACACTGAAGCTTTCTTT.

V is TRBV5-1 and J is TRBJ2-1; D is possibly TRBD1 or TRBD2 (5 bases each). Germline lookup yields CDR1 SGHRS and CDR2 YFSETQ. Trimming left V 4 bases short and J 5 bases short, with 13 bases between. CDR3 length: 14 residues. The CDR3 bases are TGCGCCAGCAGCGTACGGGACCCGAACAATGAGCAGTTCTTC. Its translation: CASSVRDPNNEQFF.

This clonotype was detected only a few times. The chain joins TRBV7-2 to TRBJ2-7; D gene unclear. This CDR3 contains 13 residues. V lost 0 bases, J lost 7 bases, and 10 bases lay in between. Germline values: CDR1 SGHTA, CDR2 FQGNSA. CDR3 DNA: TGTGCCAGCAGCTTAGCGTCCTTGGGTGAGCAGTACTTC. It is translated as CASSLASLGEQYF.

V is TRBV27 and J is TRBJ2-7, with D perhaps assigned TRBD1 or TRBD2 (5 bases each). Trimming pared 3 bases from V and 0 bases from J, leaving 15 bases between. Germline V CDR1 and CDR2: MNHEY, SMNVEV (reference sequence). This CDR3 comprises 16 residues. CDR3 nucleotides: TGTGCCAGCAGTTTTTTACGAGGGGAGACCTCCTACGAGCAGTACTTC. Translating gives CASSFLRGETSYEQYF.

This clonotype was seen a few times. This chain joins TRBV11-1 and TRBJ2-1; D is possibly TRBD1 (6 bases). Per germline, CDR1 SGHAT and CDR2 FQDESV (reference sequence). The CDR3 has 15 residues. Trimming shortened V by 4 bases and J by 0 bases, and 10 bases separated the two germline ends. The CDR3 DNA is TGTGCCAGCAGCTCCCAGGGGCCCTCCTACAATGAGCAGTTCTTC. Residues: CASSSQGPSYNEQFF.

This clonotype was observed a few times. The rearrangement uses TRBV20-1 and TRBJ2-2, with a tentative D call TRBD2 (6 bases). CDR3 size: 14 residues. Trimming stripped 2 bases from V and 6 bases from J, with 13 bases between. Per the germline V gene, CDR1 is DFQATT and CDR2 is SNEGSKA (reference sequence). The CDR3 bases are TGCAGTGCTAGACGTATAGGAGGGGCCGGGGAGCTGTTTTTT. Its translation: CSARRIGGAGELFF.

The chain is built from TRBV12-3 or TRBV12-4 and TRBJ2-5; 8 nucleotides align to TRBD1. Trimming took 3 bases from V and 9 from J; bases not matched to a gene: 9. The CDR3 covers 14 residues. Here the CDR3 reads CASSFDRGSGAQYF. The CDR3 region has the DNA TGTGCCAGCAGTTTTGACAGGGGTTCGGGGGCCCAGTACTTC.

The CDR3 protein is CASRGLAGITYEQYF. CDR3 DNA: TGTGCCAGCAGGGGACTAGCGGGAATCACCTACGAGCAGTACTTC. The V gene is TRBV6-2 or TRBV6-3, the J gene TRBJ2-7, with 13 positions matching TRBD2. With V trimmed by 6 bases and J by 2 bases, 4 bases remained unmatched. The germline V gene has CDR1 MNHEY and CDR2 SVGEGT. The CDR3 runs 15 residues.

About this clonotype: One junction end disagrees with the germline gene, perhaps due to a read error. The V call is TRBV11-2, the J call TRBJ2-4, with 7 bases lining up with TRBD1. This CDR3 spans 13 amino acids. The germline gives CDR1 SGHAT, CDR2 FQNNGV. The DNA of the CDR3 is TGTGCCAGCAGCTTTCGACAGGGATCCAGCCAGGACTTC. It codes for CASSFRQGSSQDF.

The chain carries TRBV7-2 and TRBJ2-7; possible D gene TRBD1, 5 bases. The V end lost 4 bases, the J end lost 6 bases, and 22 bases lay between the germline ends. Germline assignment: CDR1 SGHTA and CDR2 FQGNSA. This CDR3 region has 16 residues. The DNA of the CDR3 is TGTGCCAGCAGCTCCAGGACGGAAGGGGTAATGAGCGAGCAGTACTTC. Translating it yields CASSSRTEGVMSEQYF. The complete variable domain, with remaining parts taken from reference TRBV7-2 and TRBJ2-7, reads GAGVSQSPSNKVTEKGKDVELRCDPISGHTALYWYRQSLGQGLEFLIYFQGNSAPDKSGLPSDRFSAERTGGSVSTLTIQRTQQEDSAVYLCASSSRTEGVMSEQYFGPGTRLTVT.

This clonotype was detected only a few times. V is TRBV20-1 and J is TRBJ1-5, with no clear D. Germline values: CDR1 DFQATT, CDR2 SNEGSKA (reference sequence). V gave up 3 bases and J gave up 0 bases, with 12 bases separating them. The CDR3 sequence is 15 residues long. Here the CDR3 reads CSARPGGYSNQPQHF. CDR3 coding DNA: TGCAGTGCTAGGCCAGGAGGCTATAGCAATCAGCCCCAGCATTTT.

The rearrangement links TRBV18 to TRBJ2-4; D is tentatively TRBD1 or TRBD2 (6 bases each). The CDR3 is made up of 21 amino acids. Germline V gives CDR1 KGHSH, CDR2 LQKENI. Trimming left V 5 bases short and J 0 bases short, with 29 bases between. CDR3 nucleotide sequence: TGTGCCAGCTCAAGGCCGGGGGCCAGGGGCCTAGGCGGGGAAGCCAAAAACATTCAGTACTTC. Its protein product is CASSRPGARGLGGEAKNIQYF.

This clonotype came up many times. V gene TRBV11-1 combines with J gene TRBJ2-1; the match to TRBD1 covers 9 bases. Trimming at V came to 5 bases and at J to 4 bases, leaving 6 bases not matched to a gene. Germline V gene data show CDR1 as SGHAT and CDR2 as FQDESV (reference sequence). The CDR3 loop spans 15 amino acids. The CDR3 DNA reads TGTGCCAGCAGCCGATCGGGACAGGGATACAATGAGCAGTTCTTC. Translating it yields CASSRSGQGYNEQFF.

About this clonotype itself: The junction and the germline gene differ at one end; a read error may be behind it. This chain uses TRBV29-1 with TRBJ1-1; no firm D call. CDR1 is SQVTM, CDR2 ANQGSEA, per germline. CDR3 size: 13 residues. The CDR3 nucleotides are TGCAGCGTTGTCCTCAGGATGAACACTGAAGCCTTCTTT. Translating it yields CSVVLRMNTEAFF.

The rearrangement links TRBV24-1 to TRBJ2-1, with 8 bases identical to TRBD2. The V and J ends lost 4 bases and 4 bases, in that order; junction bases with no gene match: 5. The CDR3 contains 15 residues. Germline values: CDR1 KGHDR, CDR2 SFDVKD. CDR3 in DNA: TGTGCCACCAGTGAATTAATAGCGGGGTACAATGAGCAGTTCTTC. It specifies CATSELIAGYNEQFF.

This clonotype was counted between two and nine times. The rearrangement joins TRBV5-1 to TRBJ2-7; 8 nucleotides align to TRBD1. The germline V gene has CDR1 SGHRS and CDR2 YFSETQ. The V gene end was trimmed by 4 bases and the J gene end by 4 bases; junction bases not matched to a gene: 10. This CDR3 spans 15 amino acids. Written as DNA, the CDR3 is TGCGCCAGCAGCCACACGACAGGGGCGGTATACGAGCAGTACTTC. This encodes CASSHTTGAVYEQYF.

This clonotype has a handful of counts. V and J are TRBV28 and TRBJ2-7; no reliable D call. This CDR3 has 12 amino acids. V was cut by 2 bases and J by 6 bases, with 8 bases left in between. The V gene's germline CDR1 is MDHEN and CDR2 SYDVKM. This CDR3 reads CASSLPPAEQYF. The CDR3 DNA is TGTGCCAGCAGTTTACCCCCGGCCGAGCAGTACTTC.

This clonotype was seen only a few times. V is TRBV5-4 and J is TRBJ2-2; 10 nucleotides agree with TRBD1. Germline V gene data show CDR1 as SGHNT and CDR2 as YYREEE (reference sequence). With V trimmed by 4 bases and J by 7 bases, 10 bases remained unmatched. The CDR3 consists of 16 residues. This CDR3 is CASSPWTGGKYGELFF. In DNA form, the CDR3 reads TGTGCCAGCAGCCCCTGGACAGGGGGAAAGTACGGGGAGCTGTTTTTT.